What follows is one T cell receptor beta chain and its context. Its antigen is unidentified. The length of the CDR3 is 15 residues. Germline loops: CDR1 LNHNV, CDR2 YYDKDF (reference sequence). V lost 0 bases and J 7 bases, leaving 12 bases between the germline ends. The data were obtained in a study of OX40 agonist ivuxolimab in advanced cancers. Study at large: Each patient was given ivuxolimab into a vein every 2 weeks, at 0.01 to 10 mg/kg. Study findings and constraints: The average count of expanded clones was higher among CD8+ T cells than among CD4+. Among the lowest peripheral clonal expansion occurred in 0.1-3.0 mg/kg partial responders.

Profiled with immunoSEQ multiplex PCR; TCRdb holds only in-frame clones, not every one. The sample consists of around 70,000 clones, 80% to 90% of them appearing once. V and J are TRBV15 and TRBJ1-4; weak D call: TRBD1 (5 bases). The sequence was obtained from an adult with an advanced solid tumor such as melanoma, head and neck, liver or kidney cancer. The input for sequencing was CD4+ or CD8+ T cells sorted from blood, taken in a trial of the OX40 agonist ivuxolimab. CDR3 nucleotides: TGTGCCACCAGCAGAGATAGGGGAGGCGCTGAAAAACTGTTTTTT. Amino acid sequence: CATSRDRGGAEKLFF.